Shown below are 4 T cell receptor beta chains from a single sample sequenced in a study of cytomegalovirus exposure and HLA in healthy donors. The study ran its PCR with 60 Vbeta and 13 Jbeta primers. The repertoire was sequenced with immunoSEQ multiplex PCR; TCRdb's copy has only in-frame clones and lacks some. The profile shows tens of thousands of clones, roughly three quarters of them singletons. Material for sequencing was PBMCs. Receptors originate from a woman between 40 and 55 years old in good health and CMV-seropositive.

The rearrangement links TRBV9 to TRBJ2-1; 8 nucleotides line up with TRBD2. From germline, CDR1 is SGDLS and CDR2 YYNGEE. This CDR3 is 15 amino acids long. Unmatched junction bases numbered 9, after V lost 2 bases and J lost 8 bases. The CDR3 DNA follows: TGTGCCAGCAGCGTTGAGACGGGAGGGGCGGATGAGCAGTTCTTC. Translating it yields CASSVETGGADEQFF.

CDR3 region: CASSLDTGWDSPLHF. DNA for the CDR3: TGTGCCAGCAGCTTAGACACAGGGTGGGATTCACCCCTCCACTTT. The chain links TRBV7-9 to TRBJ1-6, with D possibly matching TRBD1 (6 bases). The CDR3 loop spans 15 amino acids. The V gene lost 1 base and the J gene lost 8 bases, with 12 bases spanning the gap. Germline V lookup: CDR1 SEHNR, CDR2 FQNEAQ (reference sequence).

The chain combines TRBV6-6 with TRBJ2-5; TRBD2 might be the D (5 bases). V was pared by 2 bases and J by 4 bases, with 8 bases between. The CDR3 contains 13 residues. Germline values: CDR1 MNHNY, CDR2 SVGAGI (reference sequence). This CDR3 reads CASSYAGIETQYF. The CDR3 coding sequence is TGTGCCAGCAGTTACGCCGGGATAGAGACCCAGTACTTC.

The chain employs TRBV7-2 and TRBJ1-1; 7 nucleotides align to TRBD1. Unmatched junction bases numbered 14, after V lost 5 bases and J lost 11 bases. The germline V gene has CDR1 SGHTA and CDR2 FQGNSA. The CDR3 is 14 residues long. CDR3 bases: TGTGCCAGCAGCCTCTCCCGTGGGGACAGTGGTGCTTTCTTT. Its protein product is CASSLSRGDSGAFF.